This TCR beta chain was profiled in a study of blood T cell repertoires in COVID-19. Study background: Spain, Italy and the United States supplied samples that represented acute and convalescent COVID-19. T cells, B-cell-depleted T cells, or PBMCs supplied cDNA or gDNA.

Only in-frame clones appear in the TCRdb table, and some are missing; sequencing was by immunoSEQ multiplex PCR. The data contain around 160,000 clones, about 85% of them singletons. The CDR3 contains 17 residues. Between the trimmed V and J ends, which lost 9 bases and 2 bases, there was a span of 25 bases. This clone turned up a few times. The TCR sequence derives from a human donor in a cohort sampled during active COVID-19. The chain employs TRBV6-7 and TRBJ1-2; no clear D gene. TRBV6-7 is reported as an ORF; its role is uncertain. The sequencing input was peripheral blood. The CDR3 spells CARTHEERRLKNYGYTF. CDR3 bases: TGTGCCAGGACCCACGAGGAGAGGAGATTAAAAAACTATGGCTACACCTTC.